The text below deals with one TCR beta chain. Its antigen is still unknown. This specimen comes from a study of blood T cells in healthy people across ages. Whole-study results and caveats: The diversity estimates, figures obtained from one million T cells, were considered underestimates. Whereas aged donors had fewer naive CD4+ cells, long-lived donors had more of them and higher diversity.

Together with a sample-barcoded 5' primer, a J-beta primer mix was included in a second PCR lasting roughly 6 to 12 cycles. Each of the cDNA molecules was tagged by a template-switch adaptor with 12 random nucleotides. TCRdb analysed the 5' RACE reads with MiXCR anew, one entry per CDR3 protein. This sample yields about 830,000 distinct CDR3 sequences, of which 55% to 65% are seen a single time; 25% to 30% belongs to the top ten. Trimming took 0 bases from V and 0 from J, leaving 9 bases between them. The CDR3 runs 15 residues. The V gene's germline CDR1 is LGHNA and CDR2 YNFKEQ. Sequencing used blood. V is TRBV4-2 and J is TRBJ2-7; D is uncertain. The TCR comes from a man younger than 40 in good health. The CDR3: CASSQEVGASYEQYF. The DNA for the CDR3 is TGTGCCAGCAGCCAAGAGGTAGGCGCCTCCTACGAGCAGTACTTC.